This T cell receptor (beta chain) comes out of a study of T cell clones after liver transplantation. For the study at large: A pre-transplant mixed lymphocyte reaction with TCRbeta sequencing defined graft-donor-reactive clones followed in post-transplant blood. Until 12-24 months post-transplant, subjects got standard immunosuppression and no induction. Study findings and constraints: Post-transplant time points were not standardized, so conclusions are preliminary.

This clone was seen only a few times. Its target is unknown. Sequencing used immunoSEQ multiplex PCR; TCRdb keeps in-frame clones, though not all of them. The sample yields more than 45,000 clones, around 70% seen once. V was cut by 4 bases and J by 7 bases, with 16 bases left in between. The CDR3 loop spans 14 amino acids. Looked up from germline, CDR1 is MDHEN and CDR2 is SYDVKM. The sequence was collected from a human patient who received a liver transplant. Some T cells may have come from the graft donor. The rearrangement uses TRBV28 and TRBJ1-2, with D uncertain. Material: CD4+ T cells from blood, obtained at the roughly 15-month timepoint. The CDR3 sequence: CASSSPPPLLGYTF. In nucleotides, the CDR3 is TGTGCCAGCAGTTCGCCGCCCCCACTGCTTGGCTACACCTTC.